Below are 25 T cell receptor beta chains sequenced from a single sample in a study of T-cell reconstitution after alpha-beta-depleted transplantation in children. Researchers prepared the TCRbeta library using unique molecular identifiers, the study reports. TCRdb re-derived calls from the PCR reads in MiXCR, one entry per CDR3 protein. The sample lists more than 150,000 distinct CDR3 sequences, about 6.4% occurring once. Material: PBMCs from the stem cell graft donor, obtained from the stem cell graft. The source is a human donor who donated a stem cell graft to a child with Wiskott-Aldrich syndrome.

This clonotype was seen only a few times. V and J are TRBV2 and TRBJ2-3; D unresolved. Germline V gene data show CDR1 as SNHLY and CDR2 as FYNNEI. The CDR3 is 17 residues long. The V end lost 7 bases, the J end lost 1 base, and 21 bases lay between the germline ends. The CDR3 bases are TGTGCCAGCAACGGCTTTCTCATGGTGGCCCGCACAGATACGCAGTATTTT. It specifies CASNGFLMVARTDTQYF.

This clonotype is a singleton in its sample. It may be a read error: a sequence one base away is much more abundant. This CDR3 reads CASRDRDVVASVLTF. CDR3 nucleotide sequence: TGTGCCTCCCGGGACAGGGATGTTGTGGCCAGCGTCCTGACTTTC. J is TRBJ2-6 and V is TRBV15; TRBD1 agrees at 9 bases. CDR3 size: 15 residues. Germline lookup yields CDR1 LNHNV and CDR2 YYDKDF (reference sequence).

This clonotype came up many times. V and J are TRBV12-3 or TRBV12-4 and TRBJ1-4; D is perhaps TRBD1 (6 bases). V lost 3 bases to trimming and J lost 7 bases, with 15 bases between them. The CDR3 contains 15 residues. CDR3 region: CASSLVTGSSEKLFF. The CDR3 coding sequence is TGTGCCAGCAGTTTGGTCACAGGGTCCAGTGAAAAACTGTTTTTT.

This clonotype appeared many times. The V call is TRBV12-3 or TRBV12-4, the J call TRBJ2-7; tentative D call: TRBD2 (6 bases). V lost 5 bases and J 3 bases, leaving 11 bases between the germline ends. This CDR3 has 13 amino acids. The CDR3 DNA is TGTGCCAGCAGTGGACTATTAAACTACGAGCAGTACTTC. Amino acids: CASSGLLNYEQYF.

This sequence joins TRBV20-1 and TRBJ2-3; 10 bases agree with TRBD2. The V segment lost 0 bases and the J segment 2 bases; nucleotides outside the gene matches: 8. In germline, CDR1 is DFQATT, CDR2 SNEGSKA (reference sequence). The CDR3 contains 17 residues. CDR3 DNA: TGCAGTGCTAGAGACGATAGCGGGGGGCCTACCACAGATACGCAGTATTTT. Translating gives CSARDDSGGPTTDTQYF.

The table lists this clonotype with many counts. The chain links TRBV20-1 to TRBJ2-5; D uncertain. Germline CDR1 and CDR2: DFQATT and SNEGSKA (reference sequence). Trimming removed 0 bases at V and 4 bases at J, with 3 bases between. This CDR3 has 11 residues. For the CDR3, the DNA is TGCAGTGCTAGAGAGGTAGAGACCCAGTACTTC. As protein: CSAREVETQYF.

This clonotype was detected ten times or more. The chain joins TRBV29-1 to TRBJ2-3; D remains unclear. V dropped 3 bases and J dropped 4 bases, with 5 bases sitting between them. CDR3 length: 11 amino acids. Germline CDR1 reads SQVTM; CDR2 reads ANQGSEA. The CDR3 is CSVEMADTQYF. The CDR3 DNA reads as TGCAGCGTTGAGATGGCAGATACGCAGTATTTT.

Many counts were recorded for this clonotype. The chain is built from TRBV5-1 and TRBJ2-7, with 8 nucleotides matching TRBD2. Germline V gives CDR1 SGHRS, CDR2 YFSETQ. V lost 4 bases to trimming and J lost 3 bases; unmatched junction nucleotides: 9. The CDR3 consists of 15 residues. The CDR3 sequence is CASSDPGGFNYEQYF. DNA of the CDR3: TGCGCCAGCAGCGACCCGGGAGGGTTTAACTACGAGCAGTACTTC.

This clonotype was counted between two and nine times. The rearrangement joins TRBV18 to TRBJ1-1, with D possibly TRBD1 on 6 matching bases. CDR1 KGHSH and CDR2 LQKENI come from the germline V gene. The CDR3 has 14 residues. The germline V and J ends were trimmed by 10 bases and 0 bases, with 15 bases remaining between them. The CDR3 loop is CATVLGGLNTEAFF. The CDR3 DNA follows: TGTGCCACCGTCTTAGGGGGGTTGAACACTGAAGCTTTCTTT.

In its sample, this clonotype was seen many times. The V and J genes are TRBV2 and TRBJ2-1; 13 nucleotides align to TRBD2. CDR1 and CDR2 (germline): SNHLY, FYNNEI. The CDR3 is 16 residues long. J gave up 8 bases and V 3 bases, and 7 bases lay outside the gene matches. As DNA, the CDR3 is TGTGCCAGCAGTGAGGGACTAGCGGGATCAGTCGATGAGCAGTTCTTC. It encodes CASSEGLAGSVDEQFF.

The sample holds a few counts of this clonotype. The chain employs TRBV19 and TRBJ2-5; D is perhaps TRBD1 (6 bases). Germline CDR1 reads LNHDA; CDR2 reads SQIVND (reference sequence). The length of the CDR3 is 13 residues. V lost 3 bases, J lost 5 bases, and 10 bases lay in between. The CDR3 nucleotides read TGTGCCAGTAGTATTGCCAGGGGTGAGACCCAGTACTTC. Translated: CASSIARGETQYF.

This clonotype was seen ten or more times. The chain uses TRBV25-1 and TRBJ2-2; 9 positions match TRBD1. CDR3 size: 17 residues. CDR1 is MGHDK, CDR2 SYGVNS, per germline. Trimming at V came to 5 bases and at J to 1 base, leaving 8 bases not matched to a gene. The CDR3 spells CASSPPTGGWNTGELFF. CDR3 coding DNA: TGTGCCAGCAGTCCGCCGACAGGGGGTTGGAACACCGGGGAGCTGTTTTTT.

This clonotype was counted many times. The V gene is TRBV7-9, the J gene TRBJ1-2; 7 bases match TRBD1. Germline V gives CDR1 SEHNR, CDR2 FQNEAQ (reference sequence). CDR3 length: 14 residues. V dropped 4 bases and J dropped 2; count of bases not matched to a gene: 4. CDR3 residues: CASSSGGQNYGYTF. CDR3 DNA: TGTGCCAGCAGCTCAGGGGGACAGAACTATGGCTACACCTTC.

This clonotype was picked up many times. This chain joins TRBV29-1 and TRBJ1-2; D is possibly TRBD1 (6 bases). The CDR3 sequence is 14 residues long. Trimming shortened V by 0 bases and J by 4 bases, and 12 bases separated the two germline ends. In germline, CDR1 is SQVTM, CDR2 ANQGSEA. Here the CDR3 DNA reads TGCAGCGTTGAAGATATCCAGGGGTCCTATGGCTACACCTTC. It yields the protein CSVEDIQGSYGYTF.

The CDR3 DNA follows: TGTGCCAGTAGTAGAGACTCCGGACGATTGGGCGAGCAGTACTTC. Protein: CASSRDSGRLGEQYF. The chain uses TRBV19 and TRBJ2-7; D is undetermined. CDR1 LNHDA and CDR2 SQIVND come from the germline V gene (reference sequence). This CDR3 comprises 15 residues. V was pared by 4 bases and J by 6 bases, with 19 bases between. The full variable domain, with the rest looked up from reference TRBV19 and TRBJ2-7, is DGGITQSPKYLFRKEGQNVTLSCEQNLNHDAMYWYRQDPGQGLRLIYYSQIVNDFQKGDIAEGYSVSREKKESFPLTVTSAQKNPTAFYLCASSRDSGRLGEQYFGPGTRLTVT.

The rearrangement links TRBV3-1 to TRBJ2-5; D possibly corresponds to TRBD2 (5 bases). The CDR3 spans 13 residues. V was pared by 8 bases and J by 1 base, with 11 bases between. From germline, CDR1 is LGHDT and CDR2 YNNKEL (reference sequence). The CDR3 sequence: CASASRAQETQYF. The CDR3 DNA sequence: TGTGCCAGCGCTTCGAGGGCCCAAGAGACCCAGTACTTC.

This clonotype showed up many times. The V and J genes are TRBV29-1 and TRBJ2-3; maybe TRBD1 (6 bases). Trimming took off 2 bases at V and 1 base at J, with 10 bases between the two ends. The CDR3 extends over 14 amino acids. Per the germline V gene, CDR1 is SQVTM and CDR2 is ANQGSEA. CDR3 loop: CSVETGRGTDTQYF. CDR3 DNA sequence: TGCAGCGTTGAAACAGGGAGAGGCACAGATACGCAGTATTTT.

This clonotype was seen at least ten times. The chain uses TRBV12-3 or TRBV12-4 and TRBJ2-7; the D gene is possibly TRBD1 (6 bases). CDR3 length equals 12 residues. Trimming pared 6 bases from V and 2 bases from J, leaving 8 bases between. The CDR3: CASSRDTYEQYF. In nucleotides, the CDR3 is TGTGCCAGCAGCCGGGACACCTACGAGCAGTACTTC.

This clonotype was observed many times. The chain links TRBV20-1 to TRBJ1-5; perhaps TRBD1 as D (5 bases). Looked up from germline, CDR1 is DFQATT and CDR2 is SNEGSKA (reference sequence). There are 14 residues in the CDR3. Trimming cost V 6 bases and J 6 bases, with 18 bases left between them. Here the CDR3 DNA reads TGCAGTGCCCGCCCGGGAGGGGCAGCTCAGCCCCAGCATTTT. Encoded protein: CSARPGGAAQPQHF.

This clonotype came up many times. CDR3 region: CASSLAWDRRTHEQFF. The CDR3, as DNA: TGTGCCAGCAGCTTGGCCTGGGACAGGAGGACCCATGAGCAGTTCTTC. V is TRBV7-2 and J is TRBJ2-1, with 8 bases identical to TRBD1. There are 16 residues in the CDR3. V gave up 3 bases and J gave up 8 bases; unmatched junction bases: 12. The germline CDR1 and CDR2 sequences are SGHTA and FQGNSA.

This clonotype came up many times. This chain links TRBV29-1 with TRBJ2-7, with 10 bases matching TRBD1. The CDR3 runs to 19 residues. Trimming at V came to 4 bases and at J to 0 bases, leaving 18 bases not matched to a gene. CDR1 is SQVTM and CDR2 is ANQGSEA in the germline V gene. The chain's CDR3 is CSVGERGQGRHRSSYEQYF. Here the CDR3 DNA reads TGCAGCGTTGGGGAGCGGGGACAGGGGCGACACAGGAGCTCCTACGAGCAGTACTTC.

This clonotype was seen more than once but under ten times. This sequence joins TRBV12-3 or TRBV12-4 and TRBJ2-5; D is ambiguous. V lost 1 base and J 13 bases, leaving 10 bases between the germline ends. The CDR3 contains 11 residues. The chain's CDR3 is CASSLVGPRYF. In DNA form, the CDR3 reads TGTGCCAGCAGTTTAGTAGGGCCACGGTACTTC.

As to this clonotype: A read error may explain this, as a much larger clone is one base away. The chain links TRBV20-1 to TRBJ2-7, with a possible D match to TRBD2 (6 bases). The CDR3 covers 15 residues. Germline V gene sequence: CDR1 DFQATT, CDR2 SNEGSKA (reference sequence). The CDR3 DNA reads TGCTGTGCTAGTCGGGGAGGAAGGACGGGCTACGAGCAGTACTTC. Protein product: CCASRGGRTGYEQYF.

This chain links TRBV27 with TRBJ2-1; 10 nucleotides match TRBD2. Per the germline V gene, CDR1 is MNHEY and CDR2 is SMNVEV (reference sequence). The CDR3 is made up of 15 amino acids. V dropped 4 bases and J dropped 5; count of bases not matched to a gene: 5. CDR3 region: CASSSAGGPHNEQFF. CDR3 nucleotides: TGTGCCAGCAGTTCAGCGGGAGGGCCACACAATGAGCAGTTCTTC.

At least ten counts were recorded for this clonotype. This chain uses TRBV4-1 with TRBJ1-2; 7 bases fit TRBD1. CDR1 MGHRA and CDR2 YSYEKL come from the germline V gene. Losses at the gene ends were 0 bases for V and 4 bases for J; bases not matched to a gene: 5. The CDR3 sequence is 15 residues long. CDR3 loop: CASSQDTGQSYGYTF. The CDR3 DNA is TGCGCCAGCAGCCAAGATACGGGACAGAGCTATGGCTACACCTTC.